This T cell receptor beta chain was identified in a study of T cells after yellow fever vaccination. Study results and limitations: At less than 97% for CD4 and about 87% for CD8, most primary-vaccination clones showed up again after the booster. There was a small share of clonotypes that showed up in both the CD4 and CD8 compartments.

Deletions cut 4 bases from V and 4 bases from J, with 11 bases between. The CDR3 is 13 amino acids. Germline lookup yields CDR1 SGHTA and CDR2 FQGNSA. This clonotype came up many times. Its target is unknown. UMIs and a universal primer site were added when TCR cDNA was made by 5'RACE template switching. A single record per CDR3 protein comes from TCRdb applying MiXCR to the 5' RACE reads. Found here are over 250,000 distinct CDR3 sequences, 4.1% of them singletons; the top ten hold approximately 25%. The receptor was isolated from a man younger than 30 who received the YFV17D yellow fever vaccine. The starting material was PBMCs, obtained 5 days after the yellow fever booster vaccination. The rearrangement joins TRBV7-2 to TRBJ2-7; D gene uncertain. The CDR3 coding sequence is TGTGCCAGCAGCTCACCCCCAGTATACGAGCAGTACTTC. Its protein product is CASSSPPVYEQYF.